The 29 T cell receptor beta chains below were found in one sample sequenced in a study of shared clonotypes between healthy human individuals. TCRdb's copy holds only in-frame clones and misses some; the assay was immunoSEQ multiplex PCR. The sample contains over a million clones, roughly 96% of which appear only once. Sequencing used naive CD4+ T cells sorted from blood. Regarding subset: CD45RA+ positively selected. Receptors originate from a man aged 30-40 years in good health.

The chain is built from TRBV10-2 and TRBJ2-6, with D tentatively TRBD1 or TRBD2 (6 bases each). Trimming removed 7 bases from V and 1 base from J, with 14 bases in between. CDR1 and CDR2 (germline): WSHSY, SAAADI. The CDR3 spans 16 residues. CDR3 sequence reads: CASKGGEGSGANVLTF. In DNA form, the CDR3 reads TGCGCCAGCAAGGGGGGTGAGGGATCTGGGGCCAACGTCCTGACTTTC.

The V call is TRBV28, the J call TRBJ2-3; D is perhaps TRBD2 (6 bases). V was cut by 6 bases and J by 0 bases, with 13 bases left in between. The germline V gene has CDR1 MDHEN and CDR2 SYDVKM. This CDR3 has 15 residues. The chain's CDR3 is CASSPLAVSTDTQYF. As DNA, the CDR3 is TGTGCCAGCAGCCCACTAGCTGTCAGCACAGATACGCAGTATTTT.

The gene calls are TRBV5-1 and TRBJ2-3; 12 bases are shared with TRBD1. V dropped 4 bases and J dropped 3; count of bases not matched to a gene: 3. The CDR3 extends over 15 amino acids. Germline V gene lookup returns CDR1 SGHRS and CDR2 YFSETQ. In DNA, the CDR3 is TGCGCCAGCAGCCCGGGACAGGGGGCTACAGATACGCAGTATTTT. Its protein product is CASSPGQGATDTQYF.

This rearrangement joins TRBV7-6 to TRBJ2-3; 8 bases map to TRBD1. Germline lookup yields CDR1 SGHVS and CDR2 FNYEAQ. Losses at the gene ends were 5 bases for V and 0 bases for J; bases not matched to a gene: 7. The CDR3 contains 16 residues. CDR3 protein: CASSPRTGPSTDTQYF. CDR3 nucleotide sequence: TGTGCCAGCAGCCCCCGGACAGGGCCTAGCACAGATACGCAGTATTTT.

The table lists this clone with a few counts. The CDR3 loop reads CASSSTGTPGDTQYF. DNA for the CDR3: TGCGCCAGCAGCTCGACCGGGACCCCGGGAGATACGCAGTATTTT. V gene TRBV5-1 combines with J gene TRBJ2-3; D could derive from TRBD1 or TRBD2 (5 bases each). The V and J ends lost 3 bases and 5 bases respectively, with 16 bases between them. Looked up from germline, CDR1 is SGHRS and CDR2 is YFSETQ. The CDR3 has 15 amino acids. Full variable domain (outside the CDR3, taken from reference TRBV5-1 and TRBJ2-3): KAGVTQTPRYLIKTRGQQVTLSCSPISGHRSVSWYQQTPGQGLQFLFEYFSETQRNKGNFPGRFSGRQFSNSRSEMNVSTLELGDSALYLCASSSTGTPGDTQYFGPGTRLTVL.

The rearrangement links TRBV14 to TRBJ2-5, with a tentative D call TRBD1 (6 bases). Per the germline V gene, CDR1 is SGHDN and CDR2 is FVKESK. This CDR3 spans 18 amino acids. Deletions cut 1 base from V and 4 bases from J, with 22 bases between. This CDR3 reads CASSQVVGARSLRETQYF. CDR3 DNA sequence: TGTGCCAGCAGCCAAGTTGTGGGGGCGCGGTCTCTGAGAGAGACCCAGTACTTC.

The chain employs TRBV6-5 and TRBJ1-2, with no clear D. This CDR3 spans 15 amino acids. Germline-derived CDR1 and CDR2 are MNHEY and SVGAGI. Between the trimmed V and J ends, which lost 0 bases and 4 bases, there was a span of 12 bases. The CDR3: CASSYSLQGSYGYTF. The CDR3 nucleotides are TGTGCCAGCAGTTACTCCCTTCAAGGGAGCTATGGCTACACCTTC.

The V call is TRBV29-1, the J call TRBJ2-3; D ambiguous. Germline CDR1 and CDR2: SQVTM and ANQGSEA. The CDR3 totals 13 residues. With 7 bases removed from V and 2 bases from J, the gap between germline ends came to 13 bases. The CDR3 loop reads CSAEHPTTDTQYF. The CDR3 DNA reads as TGCAGCGCGGAGCATCCAACCACAGATACGCAGTATTTT.

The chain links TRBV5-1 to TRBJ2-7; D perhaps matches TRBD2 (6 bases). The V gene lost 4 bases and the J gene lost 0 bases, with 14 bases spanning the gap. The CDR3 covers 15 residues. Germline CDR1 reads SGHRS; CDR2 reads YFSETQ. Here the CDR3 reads CASSAGLTSSYEQYF. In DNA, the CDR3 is TGCGCCAGCAGCGCGGGACTTACGAGCTCCTACGAGCAGTACTTC.

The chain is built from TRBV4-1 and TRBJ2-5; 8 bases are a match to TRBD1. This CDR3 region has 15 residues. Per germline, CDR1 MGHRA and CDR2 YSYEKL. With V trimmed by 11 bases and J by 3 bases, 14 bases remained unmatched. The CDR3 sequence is CAQGSYTGGEETQYF. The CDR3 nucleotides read TGCGCCCAGGGATCTTATACAGGGGGAGAAGAGACCCAGTACTTC.

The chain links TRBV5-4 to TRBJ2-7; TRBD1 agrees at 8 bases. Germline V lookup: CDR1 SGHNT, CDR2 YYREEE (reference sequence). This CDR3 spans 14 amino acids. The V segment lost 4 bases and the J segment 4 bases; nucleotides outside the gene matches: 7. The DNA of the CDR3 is TGTGCCAGCAGCCAAAAGACAGGGGAGTACGAGCAGTACTTC. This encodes CASSQKTGEYEQYF. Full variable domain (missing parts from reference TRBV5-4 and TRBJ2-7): ETGVTQSPTHLIKTRGQQVTLRCSSQSGHNTVSWYQQALGQGPQFIFQYYREEENGRGNFPPRFSGLQFPNYSSELNVNALELDDSALYLCASSQKTGEYEQYFGPGTRLTVT.

The CDR3 here is CASSSGRDGETQYF. DNA of the CDR3: TGTGCCAGCAGTTCTGGTAGGGATGGTGAGACCCAGTACTTC. The chain uses TRBV28 and TRBJ2-5; D remains unclear. CDR1 is MDHEN, CDR2 SYDVKM, per germline. CDR3 length: 14 residues. Trimming cost V 4 bases and J 5 bases, with 14 bases left between them.

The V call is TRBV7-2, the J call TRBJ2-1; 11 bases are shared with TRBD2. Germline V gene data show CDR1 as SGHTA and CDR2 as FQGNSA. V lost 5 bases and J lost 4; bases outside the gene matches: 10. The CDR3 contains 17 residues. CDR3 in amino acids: CASSPHRGLAAYNEQFF. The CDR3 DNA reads TGTGCCAGCAGCCCACATAGGGGACTAGCGGCATACAATGAGCAGTTCTTC.

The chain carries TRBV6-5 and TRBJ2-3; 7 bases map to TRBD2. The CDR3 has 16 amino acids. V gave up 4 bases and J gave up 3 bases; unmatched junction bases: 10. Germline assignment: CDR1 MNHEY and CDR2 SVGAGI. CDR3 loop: CASSSGLGLRTDTQYF. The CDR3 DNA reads TGTGCCAGCAGTTCCGGACTAGGATTGAGGACAGATACGCAGTATTTT.

The CDR3 spells CASSSESALNTEAFF. In DNA, the CDR3 is TGTGCCAGTAGCAGCGAGAGCGCCCTGAACACTGAAGCTTTCTTT. The chain combines TRBV19 with TRBJ1-1; no clear D. This CDR3 has 15 residues. The V gene's germline CDR1 is LNHDA and CDR2 SQIVND (reference sequence). The V and J ends lost 6 bases and 0 bases respectively, with 14 bases between them. Full variable domain (outside the CDR3, taken from reference TRBV19 and TRBJ1-1): DGGITQSPKYLFRKEGQNVTLSCEQNLNHDAMYWYRQDPGQGLRLIYYSQIVNDFQKGDIAEGYSVSREKKESFPLTVTSAQKNPTAFYLCASSSESALNTEAFFGQGTRLTVV.

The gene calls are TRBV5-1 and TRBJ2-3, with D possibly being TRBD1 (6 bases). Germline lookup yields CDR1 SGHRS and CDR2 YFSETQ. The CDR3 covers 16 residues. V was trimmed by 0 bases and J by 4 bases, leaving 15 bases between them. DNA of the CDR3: TGCGCCAGCAGCTTGGCAGGGGTCCTCGGTGCAGATACGCAGTATTTT. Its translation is CASSLAGVLGADTQYF.

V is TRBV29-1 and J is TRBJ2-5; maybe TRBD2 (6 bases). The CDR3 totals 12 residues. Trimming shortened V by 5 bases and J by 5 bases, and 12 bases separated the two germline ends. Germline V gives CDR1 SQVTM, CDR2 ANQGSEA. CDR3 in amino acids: CSVSRGAETQYF. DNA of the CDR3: TGCAGCGTTTCGCGGGGCGCGGAGACCCAGTACTTC.

For the CDR3, the DNA is TGTGCCAGCAGCGTAGTAGATAGCAATCAGCCCCAGCATTTT. Amino acids: CASSVVDSNQPQHF. The genes are TRBV9 and TRBJ1-5, with D unresolved. Germline assignment: CDR1 SGDLS and CDR2 YYNGEE. V lost 0 bases and J 0 bases, leaving 4 bases between the germline ends. The CDR3 is 14 amino acids. Drawing the rest from reference TRBV9 and TRBJ1-5, the complete variable domain is DSGVTQTPKHLITATGQRVTLRCSPRSGDLSVYWYQQSLDQGLQFLIQYYNGEERAKGNILERFSAQQFPDLHSELNLSSLELGDSALYFCASSVVDSNQPQHFGDGTRLSIL.

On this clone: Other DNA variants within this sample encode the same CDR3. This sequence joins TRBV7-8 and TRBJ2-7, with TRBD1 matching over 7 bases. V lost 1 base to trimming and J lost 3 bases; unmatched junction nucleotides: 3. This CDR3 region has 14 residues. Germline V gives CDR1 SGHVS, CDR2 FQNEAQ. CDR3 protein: CASSLVTGSYEQYF. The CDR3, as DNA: TGTGCCAGCAGCTTAGTGACAGGGAGCTACGAGCAGTACTTC.

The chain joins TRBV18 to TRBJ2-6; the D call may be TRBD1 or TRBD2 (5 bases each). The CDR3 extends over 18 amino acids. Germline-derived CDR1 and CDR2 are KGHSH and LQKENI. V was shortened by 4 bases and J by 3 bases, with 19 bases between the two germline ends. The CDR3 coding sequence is TGTGCCAGCTCACGTACGTTCGAGGGGCAGAATGGGGCCAACGTCCTGACTTTC. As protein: CASSRTFEGQNGANVLTF.

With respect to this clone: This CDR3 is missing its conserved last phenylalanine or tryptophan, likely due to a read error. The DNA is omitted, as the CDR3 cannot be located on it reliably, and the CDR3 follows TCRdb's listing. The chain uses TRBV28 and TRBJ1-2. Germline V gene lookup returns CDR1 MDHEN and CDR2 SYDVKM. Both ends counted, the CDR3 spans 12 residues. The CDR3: CASSRRGLVRRI.

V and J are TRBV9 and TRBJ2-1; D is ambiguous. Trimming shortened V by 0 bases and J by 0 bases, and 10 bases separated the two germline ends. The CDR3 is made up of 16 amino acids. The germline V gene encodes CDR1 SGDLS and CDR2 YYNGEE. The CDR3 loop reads CASSVDGGNSYNEQFF. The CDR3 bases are TGTGCCAGCAGCGTAGATGGCGGAAACTCCTACAATGAGCAGTTCTTC.

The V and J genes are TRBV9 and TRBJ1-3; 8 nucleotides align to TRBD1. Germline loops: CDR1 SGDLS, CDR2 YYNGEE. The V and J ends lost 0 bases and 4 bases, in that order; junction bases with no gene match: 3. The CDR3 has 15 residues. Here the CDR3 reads CASSVVGQGGNTIYF. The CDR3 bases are TGTGCCAGCAGCGTAGTAGGACAGGGCGGAAACACCATATATTTT.

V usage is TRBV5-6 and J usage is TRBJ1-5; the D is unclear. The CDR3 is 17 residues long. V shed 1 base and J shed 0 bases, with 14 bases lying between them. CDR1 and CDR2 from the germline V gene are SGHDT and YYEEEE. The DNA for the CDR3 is TGTGCCAGCAGCTTGCTGTCAGATAAGTATAGCAATCAGCCCCAGCATTTT. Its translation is CASSLLSDKYSNQPQHF.

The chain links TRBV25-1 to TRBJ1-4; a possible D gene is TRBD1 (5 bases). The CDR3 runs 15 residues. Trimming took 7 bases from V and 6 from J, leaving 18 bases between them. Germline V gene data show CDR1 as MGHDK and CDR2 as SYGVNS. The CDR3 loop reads CASISSGGLHEKLFF. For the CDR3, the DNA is TGTGCCAGCATCAGTAGTGGGGGATTGCATGAAAAACTGTTTTTT.

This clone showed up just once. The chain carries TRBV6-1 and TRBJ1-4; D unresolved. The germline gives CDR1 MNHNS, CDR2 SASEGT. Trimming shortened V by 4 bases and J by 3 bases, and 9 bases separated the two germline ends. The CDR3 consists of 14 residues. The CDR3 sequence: CASSVFRANEKLFF. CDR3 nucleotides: TGTGCCAGCAGTGTCTTCCGGGCTAATGAAAAACTGTTTTTT.

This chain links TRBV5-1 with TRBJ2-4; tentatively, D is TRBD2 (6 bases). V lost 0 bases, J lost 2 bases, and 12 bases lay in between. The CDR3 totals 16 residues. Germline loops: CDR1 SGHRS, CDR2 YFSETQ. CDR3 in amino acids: CASSLVGRPPKNIQYF. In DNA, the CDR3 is TGCGCCAGCAGCTTGGTTGGGAGGCCACCCAAAAACATTCAGTACTTC.

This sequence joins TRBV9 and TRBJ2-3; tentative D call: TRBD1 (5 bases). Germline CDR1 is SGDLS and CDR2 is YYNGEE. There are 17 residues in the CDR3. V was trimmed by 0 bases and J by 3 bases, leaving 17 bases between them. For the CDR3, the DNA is TGTGCCAGCAGCGTAGCCAATGGCAGACAGCCAACAGATACGCAGTATTTT. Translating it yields CASSVANGRQPTDTQYF.

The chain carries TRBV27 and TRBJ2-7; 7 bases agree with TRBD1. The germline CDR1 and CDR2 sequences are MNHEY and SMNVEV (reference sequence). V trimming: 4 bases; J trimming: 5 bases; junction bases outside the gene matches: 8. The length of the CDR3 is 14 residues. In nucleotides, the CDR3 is TGTGCCAGCAGTTCGACAGGGTGGGGGAACGAGCAGTACTTC. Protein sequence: CASSSTGWGNEQYF.